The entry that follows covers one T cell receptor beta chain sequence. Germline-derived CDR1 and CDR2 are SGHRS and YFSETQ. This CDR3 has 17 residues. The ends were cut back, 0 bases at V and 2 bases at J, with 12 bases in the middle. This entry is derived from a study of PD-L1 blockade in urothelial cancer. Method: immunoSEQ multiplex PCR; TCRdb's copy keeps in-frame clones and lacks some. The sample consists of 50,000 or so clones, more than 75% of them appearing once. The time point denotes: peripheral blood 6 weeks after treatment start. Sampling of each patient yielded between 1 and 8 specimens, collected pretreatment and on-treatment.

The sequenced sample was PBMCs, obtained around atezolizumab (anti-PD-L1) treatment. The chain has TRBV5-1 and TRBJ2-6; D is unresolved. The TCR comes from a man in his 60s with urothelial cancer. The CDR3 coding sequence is TGCGCCAGCAGCTTGGCAGGTTACCTAACTGGGGCCAACGTCCTGACTTTC. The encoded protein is CASSLAGYLTGANVLTF.